This T cell receptor beta chain was sequenced in a study of tumor and adjacent non-tumor tissue in lung cancer. Across the study: Stage I to III disease affected approximately 11 men and a handful of women aged roughly 31 to 76. Study results and caveats: Compared with tumor, normal lung showed significantly lower TCR diversity. Normal lung showed higher cumulative top 100 clone frequency than tumor.

The library came from three nested PCR rounds adapted from ARM-PCR protocols. TCRdb reprocessed the multiplex PCR reads via MiXCR and lists one record per CDR3 protein. The table shows some 120,000 distinct CDR3 sequences, with about 66% occurring only once. This clonotype was observed many times. The antigen is unknown. V lost 1 base to trimming and J lost 7 bases, with 17 bases between them. The CDR3 totals 16 residues. Germline CDR1 is LGHNA and CDR2 is YSLEER. No cell sorting was done before RNA was extracted from the tissue. Donors were chemotherapy-naive, newly diagnosed lung cancer surgical patients in China, August–late 2014.

This clonotype was obtained from a young man with non-small cell lung cancer. The sequenced sample was lung tumor tissue. This sequence joins TRBV4-3 and TRBJ2-4; either TRBD1 or TRBD2 may fit D (5 bases each). The CDR3 loop is CASSQAGPGTYNIQYF. The CDR3 DNA reads TGCGCCAGCAGCCAAGCGGGTCCAGGGACGTACAACATTCAGTACTTC.